This T cell receptor beta chain is from a study of PD-L1 blockade in urothelial cancer. Study background: Blood drawn 3 weeks (second dose) and 6 weeks after treatment start was analyzed. T cell content in blood samples showed a median of about 140,000.

CDR1 SGHVS and CDR2 FNYEAQ come from the germline V gene. This CDR3 contains 15 residues. V shed 4 bases and J shed 2 bases, with 14 bases lying between them. Pretreatment sampling and on-treatment sampling together yielded between 1 and 8 samples for each patient. Some clones are missing from TCRdb's copy, which holds only in-frame ones; the method was immunoSEQ multiplex PCR. The sample lists 75,000 to 95,000 clones; 85% to 95% were seen once. Sequences were derived from PBMCs, sampled around atezolizumab (anti-PD-L1) treatment. The chain carries TRBV7-6 and TRBJ1-1; D is perhaps TRBD1 (5 bases). This TCR was sampled from a man in his sixties with urothelial cancer. This CDR3 reads CASSSGTGDNTEAFF. The CDR3 DNA is TGTGCCAGCAGCTCAGGAACGGGGGATAACACTGAAGCTTTCTTT. The variable domain in full, with the rest retrieved from reference TRBV7-6 and TRBJ1-1, is GAGVSQSPRYKVTKRGQDVALRCDPISGHVSLYWYRQALGQGPEFLTYFNYEAQQDKSGLPNDRFSAERPEGSISTLTIQRTEQRDSAMYRCASSSGTGDNTEAFFGQGTRLTVV.